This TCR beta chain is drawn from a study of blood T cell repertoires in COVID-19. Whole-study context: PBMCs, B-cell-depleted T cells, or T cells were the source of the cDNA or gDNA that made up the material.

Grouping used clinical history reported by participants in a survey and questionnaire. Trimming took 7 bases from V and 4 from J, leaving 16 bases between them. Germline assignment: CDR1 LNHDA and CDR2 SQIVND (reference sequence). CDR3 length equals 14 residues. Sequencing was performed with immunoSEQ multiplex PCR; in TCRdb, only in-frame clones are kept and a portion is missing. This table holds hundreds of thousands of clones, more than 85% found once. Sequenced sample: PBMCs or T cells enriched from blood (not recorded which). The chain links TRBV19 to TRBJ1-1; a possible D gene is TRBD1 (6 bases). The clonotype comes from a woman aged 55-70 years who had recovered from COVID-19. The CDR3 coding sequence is TGTGCCAGTACTTGGACGGACAGCTTCACTGAAGCTTTCTTT. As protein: CASTWTDSFTEAFF.